A single sample gave rise to the 11 T cell receptor beta chains below, sequenced in a study of T-cell reconstitution after alpha-beta-depleted transplantation in children. Researchers prepared the TCRbeta library using unique molecular identifiers, the study reports. Via MiXCR, TCRdb re-called the PCR reads, giving one row per CDR3 protein. The repertoire consists of 250,000 to 350,000 distinct CDR3 sequences, with around 9.6% occurring once and the leading ten covering about a tenth. Specimen: PBMCs from the stem cell graft donor, collected from the stem cell graft. The receptor source for this set is a human donor who donated a stem cell graft to a child with SCID.

This chain uses TRBV7-9 with TRBJ1-1; D is ambiguous. The CDR3 spans 13 residues. Germline V lookup: CDR1 SEHNR, CDR2 FQNEAQ (reference sequence). V lost 0 bases, J lost 6 bases, and 8 bases lay in between. CDR3 amino acids: CASSLAPSPEAFF. The CDR3 DNA is TGTGCCAGCAGCTTAGCCCCCAGTCCTGAAGCTTTCTTT.

The chain has TRBV5-1 and TRBJ2-4, with unresolved D. The germline V gene has CDR1 SGHRS and CDR2 YFSETQ. The CDR3 contains 16 residues. The V end lost 3 bases, the J end lost 0 bases, and 13 bases lay between the germline ends. Written as DNA, the CDR3 is TGCGCCAGCAGCTGGTACCAGCGTACAGCCAAAAACATTCAGTACTTC. Its translation is CASSWYQRTAKNIQYF.

The chain uses TRBV2 and TRBJ2-7; D may be TRBD1 (5 bases). The CDR3 loop spans 15 amino acids. V dropped 6 bases and J dropped 2 bases, with 17 bases sitting between them. Germline assignment: CDR1 SNHLY and CDR2 FYNNEI. CDR3 coding DNA: TGTGCCAGCAGCCAAATCTACGACAGACCCTACGAGCAGTACTTC. As protein: CASSQIYDRPYEQYF.

This chain links TRBV7-9 with TRBJ2-5; D may match TRBD1 or TRBD2 (5 bases each). Trimming took off 4 bases at V and 4 bases at J, with 16 bases between the two ends. Germline CDR1 SEHNR, CDR2 FQNEAQ (reference sequence). CDR3 size: 15 residues. CDR3 amino acids: CASSSSRDLPETQYF. As DNA, the CDR3 is TGTGCCAGCAGCTCGTCCAGGGACCTCCCAGAGACCCAGTACTTC. Together with reference TRBV7-9 and TRBJ2-5, the CDR3 gives the full variable domain: DTGVSQNPRHKITKRGQNVTFRCDPISEHNRLYWYRQTLGQGPEFLTYFQNEAQLEKSRLLSDRFSAERPKGSFSTLEIQRTEQGDSAMYLCASSSSRDLPETQYFGPGTRLLVL.

The genes are TRBV11-2 and TRBJ1-4, with D tentatively TRBD1 (6 bases). The V gene lost 4 bases and the J gene lost 7 bases, with 10 bases spanning the gap. This CDR3 contains 13 residues. CDR1 and CDR2 (germline): SGHAT, FQNNGV. The CDR3: CASSSGVREKLFF. The DNA for the CDR3 is TGTGCCAGCAGCTCAGGGGTACGTGAAAAACTGTTTTTT.

The chain couples TRBV5-1 to TRBJ2-2, with D tentatively TRBD1 (5 bases). Germline lookup yields CDR1 SGHRS and CDR2 YFSETQ. CDR3 length: 15 residues. Between the trimmed V and J ends, which lost 1 base and 3 bases, there was a span of 10 bases. CDR3 amino acids: CASSLSRADTGELFF. CDR3 nucleotide sequence: TGCGCCAGCAGCTTGTCCAGGGCCGACACCGGGGAGCTGTTTTTT.

This clonotype has a count of ten or more. This chain uses TRBV27 with TRBJ1-4; weak D call: TRBD1 (5 bases). This CDR3 region has 14 residues. V was trimmed by 3 bases and J by 7 bases, leaving 12 bases between them. Germline CDR1 reads MNHEY; CDR2 reads SMNVEV (reference sequence). CDR3 in DNA: TGTGCCAGCAGTTTCGGGGCGCTAAGTGAAAAACTGTTTTTT. Its protein product is CASSFGALSEKLFF.

The chain carries TRBV20-1 and TRBJ2-1, with D unclear. Per germline, CDR1 DFQATT and CDR2 SNEGSKA (reference sequence). This CDR3 contains 16 residues. The V end was cut by 3 bases, the J end by 0 bases, with 15 bases between. CDR3 DNA sequence: TGCAGTGCTAGTCCTACCACTTCTTTCTCCTACAATGAGCAGTTCTTC. Amino acid sequence: CSASPTTSFSYNEQFF.

In this sample, this clonotype turned up a few times. The chain employs TRBV5-1 and TRBJ2-1, with D perhaps matching TRBD2 (7 bases). Trimming removed 4 bases from V and 3 bases from J, with 23 bases in between. The CDR3 contains 18 residues. Germline CDR1 and CDR2: SGHRS and YFSETQ. Written as DNA, the CDR3 is TGCGCCAGCAGCCTACCCCTAGGGGGGGGGGCCCTCTACAATGAGCAGTTCTTC. Residues: CASSLPLGGGALYNEQFF.

The genes are TRBV5-5 and TRBJ2-5; D is undetermined. The germline V gene encodes CDR1 SGHKS and CDR2 YYEKEE (reference sequence). The CDR3 length is 14 residues. The V and J ends lost 2 bases and 1 base respectively, with 9 bases between them. The CDR3 region has the DNA TGTGCCAGCAGCTTAGGGCCAGTCCAAGAGACCCAGTACTTC. As protein: CASSLGPVQETQYF.

The table lists this clonotype with many counts. The chain couples TRBV5-1 to TRBJ2-2; TRBD1 is a possible D gene (5 bases). CDR3 length: 14 residues. Germline V gives CDR1 SGHRS, CDR2 YFSETQ. The V end was cut by 4 bases, the J end by 3 bases, with 10 bases between. The CDR3 sequence: CASSLTGYTGELFF. DNA for the CDR3: TGCGCCAGCAGCCTAACAGGTTACACCGGGGAGCTGTTTTTT. Full variable domain (outside the CDR3, taken from reference TRBV5-1 and TRBJ2-2): KAGVTQTPRYLIKTRGQQVTLSCSPISGHRSVSWYQQTPGQGLQFLFEYFSETQRNKGNFPGRFSGRQFSNSRSEMNVSTLELGDSALYLCASSLTGYTGELFFGEGSRLTVL.